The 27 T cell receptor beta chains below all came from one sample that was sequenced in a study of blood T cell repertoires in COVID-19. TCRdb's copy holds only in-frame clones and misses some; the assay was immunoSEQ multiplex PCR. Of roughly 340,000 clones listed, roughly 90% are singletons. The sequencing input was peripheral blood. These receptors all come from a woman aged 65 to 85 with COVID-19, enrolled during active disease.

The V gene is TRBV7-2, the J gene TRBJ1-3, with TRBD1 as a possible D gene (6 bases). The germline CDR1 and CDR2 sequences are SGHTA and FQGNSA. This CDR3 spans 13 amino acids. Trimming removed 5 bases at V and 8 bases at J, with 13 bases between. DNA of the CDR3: TGTGCCAGCAGCCTACAGGGTGGGGACACCATATATTTT. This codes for CASSLQGGDTIYF.

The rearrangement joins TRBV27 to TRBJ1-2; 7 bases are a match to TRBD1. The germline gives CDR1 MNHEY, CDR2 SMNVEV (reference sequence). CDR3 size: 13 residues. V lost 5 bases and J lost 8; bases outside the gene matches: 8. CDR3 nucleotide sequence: TGTGCCAGCAGTACGGGACAGCTCGGGGGCTACACCTTC. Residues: CASSTGQLGGYTF.

The CDR3 region is CASSYINQGGNTIYF. As DNA, the CDR3 is TGTGCCAGCAGCTATATCAATCAGGGAGGAAACACCATATATTTT. The V call is TRBV7-2, the J call TRBJ1-3, with a tentative D call TRBD1 (5 bases). Trimming took 4 bases from V and 4 from J, leaving 14 bases between them. The CDR3 runs 15 residues. Germline CDR1 and CDR2: SGHTA and FQGNSA.

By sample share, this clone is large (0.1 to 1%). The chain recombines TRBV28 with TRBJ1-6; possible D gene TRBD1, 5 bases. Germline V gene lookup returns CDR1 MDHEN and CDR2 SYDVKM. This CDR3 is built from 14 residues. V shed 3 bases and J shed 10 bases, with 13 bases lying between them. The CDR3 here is CASSLTGGGSPLHF. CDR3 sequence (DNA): TGTGCCAGCAGTTTGACCGGGGGAGGCTCACCCCTCCACTTT.

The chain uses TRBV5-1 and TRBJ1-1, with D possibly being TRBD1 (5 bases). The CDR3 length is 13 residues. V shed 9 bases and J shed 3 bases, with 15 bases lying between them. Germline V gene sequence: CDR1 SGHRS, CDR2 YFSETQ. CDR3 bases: TGCGCCACCATCGGGGGGGGATACACTGAAGCTTTCTTT. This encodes CATIGGGYTEAFF. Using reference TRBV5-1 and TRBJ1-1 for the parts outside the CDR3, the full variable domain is KAGVTQTPRYLIKTRGQQVTLSCSPISGHRSVSWYQQTPGQGLQFLFEYFSETQRNKGNFPGRFSGRQFSNSRSEMNVSTLELGDSALYLCATIGGGYTEAFFGQGTRLTVV.

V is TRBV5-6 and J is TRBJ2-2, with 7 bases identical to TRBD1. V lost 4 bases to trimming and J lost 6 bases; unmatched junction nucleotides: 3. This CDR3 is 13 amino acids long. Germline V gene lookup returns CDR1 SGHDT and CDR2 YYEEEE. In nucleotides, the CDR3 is TGTGCCAGCAGCCCAGACAGGGCCGGGGAGCTGTTTTTT. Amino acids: CASSPDRAGELFF. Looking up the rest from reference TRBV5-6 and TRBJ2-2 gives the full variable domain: DAGVTQSPTHLIKTRGQQVTLRCSPKSGHDTVSWYQQALGQGPQFIFQYYEEEERQRGNFPDRFSGHQFPNYSSELNVNALLLGDSALYLCASSPDRAGELFFGEGSRLTVL.

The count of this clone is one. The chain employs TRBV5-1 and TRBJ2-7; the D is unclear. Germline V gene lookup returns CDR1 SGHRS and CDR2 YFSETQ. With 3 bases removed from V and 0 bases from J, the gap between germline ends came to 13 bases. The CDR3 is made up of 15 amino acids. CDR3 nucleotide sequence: TGCGCCAGCAGCTACGGGTCGTCGAACTCCTACGAGCAGTACTTC. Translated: CASSYGSSNSYEQYF.

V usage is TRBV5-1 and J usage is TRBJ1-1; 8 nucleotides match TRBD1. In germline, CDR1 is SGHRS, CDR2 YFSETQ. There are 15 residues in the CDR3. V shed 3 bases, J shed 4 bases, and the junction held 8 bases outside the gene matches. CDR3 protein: CASSSRQGRGTEAFF. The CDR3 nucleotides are TGCGCCAGCAGCTCCCGACAGGGGAGGGGCACTGAAGCTTTCTTT.

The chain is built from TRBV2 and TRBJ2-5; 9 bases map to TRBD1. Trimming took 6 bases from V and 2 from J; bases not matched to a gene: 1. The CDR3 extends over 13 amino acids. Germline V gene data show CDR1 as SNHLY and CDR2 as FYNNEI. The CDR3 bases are TGTGCCAGCAGGGACAGGGGACAAGAGACCCAGTACTTC. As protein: CASRDRGQETQYF.

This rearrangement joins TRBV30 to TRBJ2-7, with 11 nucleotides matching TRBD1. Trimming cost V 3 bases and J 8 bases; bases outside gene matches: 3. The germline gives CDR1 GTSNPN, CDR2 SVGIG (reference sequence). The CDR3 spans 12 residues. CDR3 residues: CAWRDRGRKQYF. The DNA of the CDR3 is TGTGCCTGGAGGGACAGGGGGCGAAAGCAGTACTTC.

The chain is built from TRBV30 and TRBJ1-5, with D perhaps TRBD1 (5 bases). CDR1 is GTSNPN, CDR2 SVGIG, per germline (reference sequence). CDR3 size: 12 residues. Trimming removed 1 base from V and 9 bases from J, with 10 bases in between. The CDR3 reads CAWSGGALPQHF. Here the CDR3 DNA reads TGTGCCTGGAGTGGTGGGGCTTTGCCCCAGCATTTT.

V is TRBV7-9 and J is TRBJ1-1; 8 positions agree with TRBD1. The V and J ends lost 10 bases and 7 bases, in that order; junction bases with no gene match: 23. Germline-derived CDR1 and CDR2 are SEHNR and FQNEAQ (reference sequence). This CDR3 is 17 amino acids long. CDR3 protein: CATQTLQGASRFGEAFF. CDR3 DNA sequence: TGTGCCACCCAAACGCTTCAGGGGGCCTCGAGGTTTGGTGAAGCTTTCTTT.

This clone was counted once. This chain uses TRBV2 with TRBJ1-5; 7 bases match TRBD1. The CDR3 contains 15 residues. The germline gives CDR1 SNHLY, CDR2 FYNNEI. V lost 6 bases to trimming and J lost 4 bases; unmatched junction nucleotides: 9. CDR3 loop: CASRATDRPNQPQHF. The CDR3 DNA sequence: TGTGCCAGCAGGGCGACGGACAGGCCTAATCAGCCCCAGCATTTT. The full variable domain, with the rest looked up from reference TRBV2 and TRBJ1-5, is EPEVTQTPSHQVTQMGQEVILRCVPISNHLYFYWYRQILGQKVEFLVSFYNNEISEKSEIFDDQFSVERPDGSNFTLKIRSTKLEDSAMYFCASRATDRPNQPQHFGDGTRLSIL.

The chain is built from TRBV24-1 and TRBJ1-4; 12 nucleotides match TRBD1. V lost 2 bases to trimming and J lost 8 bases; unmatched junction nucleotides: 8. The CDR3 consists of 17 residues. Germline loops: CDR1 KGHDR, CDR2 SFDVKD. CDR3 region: CATSDSGTGGPGEKLFF. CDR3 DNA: TGTGCCACCAGTGATTCCGGGACAGGGGGCCCCGGGGAAAAACTGTTTTTT.

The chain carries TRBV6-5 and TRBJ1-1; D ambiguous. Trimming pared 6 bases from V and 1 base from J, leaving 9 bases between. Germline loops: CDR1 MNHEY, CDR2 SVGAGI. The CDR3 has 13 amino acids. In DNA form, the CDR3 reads TGTGCCAGCAGACTTTGGTGGAACACTGAAGCTTTCTTT. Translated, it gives CASRLWWNTEAFF.

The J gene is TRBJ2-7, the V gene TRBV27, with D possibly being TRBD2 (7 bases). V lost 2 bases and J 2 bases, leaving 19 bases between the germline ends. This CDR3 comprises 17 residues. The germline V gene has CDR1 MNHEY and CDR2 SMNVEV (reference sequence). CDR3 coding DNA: TGTGCCAGCAGTTTAATCGACCGGGGAGGGGGGCCCTACGAGCAGTACTTC. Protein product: CASSLIDRGGGPYEQYF.

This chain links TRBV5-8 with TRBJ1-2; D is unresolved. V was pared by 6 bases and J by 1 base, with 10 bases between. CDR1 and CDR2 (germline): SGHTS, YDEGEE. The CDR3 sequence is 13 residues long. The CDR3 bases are TGTGCCAGCAACGGTCGGGGTAACTATGGCTACACCTTC. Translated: CASNGRGNYGYTF.

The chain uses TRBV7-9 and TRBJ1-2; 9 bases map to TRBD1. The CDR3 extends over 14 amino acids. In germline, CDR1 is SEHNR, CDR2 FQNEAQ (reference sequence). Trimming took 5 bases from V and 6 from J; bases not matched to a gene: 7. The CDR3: CASSIPDRGDGYTF. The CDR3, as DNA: TGTGCCAGCAGCATACCTGACAGGGGGGATGGCTACACCTTC.

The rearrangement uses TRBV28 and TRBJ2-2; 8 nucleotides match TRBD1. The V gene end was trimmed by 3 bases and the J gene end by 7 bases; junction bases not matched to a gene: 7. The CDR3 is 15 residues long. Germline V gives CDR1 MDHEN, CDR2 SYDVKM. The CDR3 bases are TGTGCCAGCAGTTTTGGACAGGGTCTTAACGGGGAGCTGTTTTTT. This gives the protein CASSFGQGLNGELFF. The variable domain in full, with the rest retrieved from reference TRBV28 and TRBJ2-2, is DVKVTQSSRYLVKRTGEKVFLECVQDMDHENMFWYRQDPGLGLRLIYFSYDVKMKEKGDIPEGYSVSREKKERFSLILESASTNQTSMYLCASSFGQGLNGELFFGEGSRLTVL.

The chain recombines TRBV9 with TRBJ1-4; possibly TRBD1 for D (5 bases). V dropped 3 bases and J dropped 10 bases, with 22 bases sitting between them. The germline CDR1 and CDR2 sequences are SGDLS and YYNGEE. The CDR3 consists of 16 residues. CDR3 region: CASSAGGDPYSGKLFF. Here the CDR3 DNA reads TGTGCCAGCAGCGCCGGGGGGGACCCTTACTCCGGAAAACTGTTTTTT.

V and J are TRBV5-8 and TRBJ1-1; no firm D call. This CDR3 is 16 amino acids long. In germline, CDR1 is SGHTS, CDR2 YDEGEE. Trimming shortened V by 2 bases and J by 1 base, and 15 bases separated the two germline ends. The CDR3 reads CASSFWRAGENTEAFF. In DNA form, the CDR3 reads TGTGCCAGCAGCTTCTGGAGGGCAGGAGAGAACACTGAAGCTTTCTTT.

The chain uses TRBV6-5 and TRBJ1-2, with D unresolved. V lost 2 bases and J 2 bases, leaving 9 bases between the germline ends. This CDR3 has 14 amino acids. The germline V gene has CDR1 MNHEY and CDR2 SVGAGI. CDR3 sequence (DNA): TGTGCCAGCAGTTACAAACAGAACAACTATGGCTACACCTTC. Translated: CASSYKQNNYGYTF.

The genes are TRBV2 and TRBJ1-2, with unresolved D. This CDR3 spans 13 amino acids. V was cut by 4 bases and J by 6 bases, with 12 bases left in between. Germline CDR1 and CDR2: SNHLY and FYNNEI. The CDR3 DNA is TGTGCCAGCAGTGTTTTGGCTGTTAATGGCTACACCTTC. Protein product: CASSVLAVNGYTF.

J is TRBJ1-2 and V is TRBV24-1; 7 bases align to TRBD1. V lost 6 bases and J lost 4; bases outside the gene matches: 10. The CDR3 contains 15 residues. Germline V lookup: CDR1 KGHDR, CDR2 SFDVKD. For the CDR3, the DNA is TGTGCCACCAGTCCGGGCGGGGGGACAGCCTATGGCTACACCTTC. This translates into CATSPGGGTAYGYTF.

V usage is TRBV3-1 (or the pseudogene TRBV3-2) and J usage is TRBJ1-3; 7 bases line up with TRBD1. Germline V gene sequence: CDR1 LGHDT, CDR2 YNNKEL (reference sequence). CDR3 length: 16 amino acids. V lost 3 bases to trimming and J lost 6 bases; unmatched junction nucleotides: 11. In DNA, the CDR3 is TGTGCCAGCAGCCAGCCAAACAGGGGCCTTCAAAACACCATATATTTT. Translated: CASSQPNRGLQNTIYF.

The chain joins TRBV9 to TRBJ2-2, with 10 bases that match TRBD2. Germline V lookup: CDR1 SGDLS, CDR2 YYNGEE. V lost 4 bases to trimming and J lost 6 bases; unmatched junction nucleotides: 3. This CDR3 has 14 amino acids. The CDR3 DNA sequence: TGTGCCAGCAGCCCGGGGACTAGCGCCGGGGAGCTGTTTTTT. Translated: CASSPGTSAGELFF.

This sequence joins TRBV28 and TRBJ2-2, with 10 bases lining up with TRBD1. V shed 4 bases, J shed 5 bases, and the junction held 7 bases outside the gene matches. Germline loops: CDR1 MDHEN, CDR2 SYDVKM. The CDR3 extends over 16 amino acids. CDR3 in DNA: TGTGCCAGCAGTTCGGGCGGACAGGGGGGAACCGGGGAGCTGTTTTTT. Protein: CASSSGGQGGTGELFF.